The source of this T cell receptor (beta chain) is a study of control samples from healthy donors and cancer patients. Clones were read by immunoSEQ multiplex PCR, and TCRdb kept only the in-frame ones, dropping some. Of 100,000 or so clones in the sample, about 90% were seen once. Sequences were obtained from blood. This receptor was identified in a woman aged 50 to 60 in good health.

DNA for the CDR3: TGTGCCAGCAGTTACTCGACAGGACTAGCGGAGCAGTTCTTC. Protein: CASSYSTGLAEQFF. The chain recombines TRBV6-5 with TRBJ2-1; 9 bases match TRBD2. V lost 0 bases and J lost 10; bases outside the gene matches: 4. The germline gives CDR1 MNHEY, CDR2 SVGAGI. This CDR3 has 14 residues.